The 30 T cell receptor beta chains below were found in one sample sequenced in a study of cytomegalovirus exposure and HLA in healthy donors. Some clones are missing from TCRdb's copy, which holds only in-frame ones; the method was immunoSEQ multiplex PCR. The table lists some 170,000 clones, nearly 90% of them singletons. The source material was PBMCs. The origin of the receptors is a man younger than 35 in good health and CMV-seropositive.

CDR3 sequence (DNA): TGTGCCAGCTCAAAACAGCCCGGGACAAGATACGAGCAGTACTTC. It yields the protein CASSKQPGTRYEQYF. V usage is TRBV18 and J usage is TRBJ2-7; perhaps TRBD1 as D (6 bases). The V gene's germline CDR1 is KGHSH and CDR2 LQKENI. This CDR3 is 15 amino acids long. Trimming removed 5 bases at V and 4 bases at J, with 18 bases between. Looking up the rest from reference TRBV18 and TRBJ2-7 gives the full variable domain: NAGVMQNPRHLVRRRGQEARLRCSPMKGHSHVYWYRQLPEEGLKFMVYLQKENIIDESGMPKERFSAEFPKEGPSILRIQQVVRGDSAAYFCASSKQPGTRYEQYFGPGTRLTVT.

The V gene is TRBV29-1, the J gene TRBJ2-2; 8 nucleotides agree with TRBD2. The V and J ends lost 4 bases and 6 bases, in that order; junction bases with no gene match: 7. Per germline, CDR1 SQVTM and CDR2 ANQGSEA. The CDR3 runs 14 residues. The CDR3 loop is CSVAGTRSSGELFF. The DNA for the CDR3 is TGCAGCGTTGCCGGGACTAGAAGTTCCGGGGAGCTGTTTTTT.

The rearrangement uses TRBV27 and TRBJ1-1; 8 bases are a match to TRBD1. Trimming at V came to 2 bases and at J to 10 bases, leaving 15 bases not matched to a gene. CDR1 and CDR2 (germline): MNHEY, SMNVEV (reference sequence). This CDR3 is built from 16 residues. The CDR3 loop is CASSLRFRDRSLRAFF. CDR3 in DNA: TGTGCCAGCAGTTTAAGGTTCCGGGACAGGTCGCTACGAGCTTTCTTT.

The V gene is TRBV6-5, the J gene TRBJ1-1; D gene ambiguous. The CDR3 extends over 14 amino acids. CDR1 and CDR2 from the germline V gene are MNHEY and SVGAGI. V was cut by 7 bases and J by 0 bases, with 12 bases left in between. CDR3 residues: CASTTNTLNTEAFF. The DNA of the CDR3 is TGTGCCAGCACCACTAACACCCTGAACACTGAAGCTTTCTTT.

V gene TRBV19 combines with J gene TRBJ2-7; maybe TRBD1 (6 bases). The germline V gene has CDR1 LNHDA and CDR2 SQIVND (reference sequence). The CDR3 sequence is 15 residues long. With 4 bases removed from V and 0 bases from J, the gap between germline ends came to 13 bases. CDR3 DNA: TGTGCCAGTAGTACCGTAAGGGACAACTCCTACGAGCAGTACTTC. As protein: CASSTVRDNSYEQYF.

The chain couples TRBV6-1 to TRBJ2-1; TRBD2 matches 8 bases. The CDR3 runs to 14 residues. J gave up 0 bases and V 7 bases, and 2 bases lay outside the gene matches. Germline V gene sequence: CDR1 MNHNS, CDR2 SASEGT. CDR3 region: CASISGSSYNEQFF. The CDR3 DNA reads TGTGCCAGCATCAGCGGGAGCTCCTACAATGAGCAGTTCTTC.

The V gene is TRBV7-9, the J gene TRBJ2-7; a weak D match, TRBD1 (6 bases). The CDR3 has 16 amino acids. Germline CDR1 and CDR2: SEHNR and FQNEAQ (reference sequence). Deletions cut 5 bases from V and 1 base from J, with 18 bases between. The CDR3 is CASSVVGQGSSYEQYF. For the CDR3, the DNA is TGTGCCAGCAGCGTAGTGGGGCAGGGGAGTTCCTACGAGCAGTACTTC.

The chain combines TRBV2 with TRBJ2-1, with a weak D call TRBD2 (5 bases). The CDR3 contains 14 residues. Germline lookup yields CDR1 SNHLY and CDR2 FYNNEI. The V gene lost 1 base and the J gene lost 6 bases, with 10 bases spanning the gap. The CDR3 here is CASSEVGSVNEQFF. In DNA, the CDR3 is TGTGCCAGCAGTGAAGTAGGTAGCGTCAATGAGCAGTTCTTC.

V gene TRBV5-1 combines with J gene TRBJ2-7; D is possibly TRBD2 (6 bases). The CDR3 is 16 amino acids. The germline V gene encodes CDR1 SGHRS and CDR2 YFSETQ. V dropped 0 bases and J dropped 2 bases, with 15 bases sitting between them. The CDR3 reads CASSLDRATRTYEQYF. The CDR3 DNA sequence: TGCGCCAGCAGCTTGGACCGAGCGACTAGGACCTACGAGCAGTACTTC.

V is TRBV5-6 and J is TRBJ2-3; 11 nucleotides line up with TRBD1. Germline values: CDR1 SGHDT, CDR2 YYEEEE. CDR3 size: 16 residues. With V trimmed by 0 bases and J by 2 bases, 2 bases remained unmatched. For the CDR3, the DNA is TGTGCCAGCAGCTTGGTGGACAGGGGGCTCACAGATACGCAGTATTTT. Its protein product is CASSLVDRGLTDTQYF.

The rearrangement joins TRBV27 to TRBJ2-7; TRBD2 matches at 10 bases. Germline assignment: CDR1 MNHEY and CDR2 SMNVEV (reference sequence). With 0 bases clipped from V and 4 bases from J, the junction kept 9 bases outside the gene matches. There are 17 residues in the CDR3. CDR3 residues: CASSLSGLAGASYEQYF. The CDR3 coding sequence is TGTGCCAGCAGTTTATCGGGGCTAGCGGGAGCCTCGTACGAGCAGTACTTC.

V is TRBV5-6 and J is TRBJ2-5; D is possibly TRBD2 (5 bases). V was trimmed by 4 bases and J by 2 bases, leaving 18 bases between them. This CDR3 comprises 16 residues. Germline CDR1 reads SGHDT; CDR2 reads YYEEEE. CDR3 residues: CASSPVGAETQETQYF. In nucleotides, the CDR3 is TGTGCCAGCAGCCCGGTAGGAGCGGAGACTCAAGAGACCCAGTACTTC.

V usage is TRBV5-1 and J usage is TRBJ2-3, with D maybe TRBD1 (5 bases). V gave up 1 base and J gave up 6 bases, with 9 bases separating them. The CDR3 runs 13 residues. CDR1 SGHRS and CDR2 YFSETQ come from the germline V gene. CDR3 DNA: TGCGCCAGCAGCTTGTGGGGCGAGGATACGCAGTATTTT. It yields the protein CASSLWGEDTQYF.

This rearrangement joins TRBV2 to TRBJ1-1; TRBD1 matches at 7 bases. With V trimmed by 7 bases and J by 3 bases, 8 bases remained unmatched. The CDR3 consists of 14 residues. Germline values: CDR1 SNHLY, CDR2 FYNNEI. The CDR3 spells CASNQQGKYTEAFF. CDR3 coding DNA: TGTGCCAGCAACCAACAGGGGAAATACACTGAAGCTTTCTTT.

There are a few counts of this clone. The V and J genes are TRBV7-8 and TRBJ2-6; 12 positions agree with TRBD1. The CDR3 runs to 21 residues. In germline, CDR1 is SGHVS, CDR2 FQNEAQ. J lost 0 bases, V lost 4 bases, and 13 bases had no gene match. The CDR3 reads CASSSPRDRGPNYSGANVLTF. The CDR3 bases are TGTGCCAGCAGCTCCCCCCGGGACAGGGGGCCAAATTACTCTGGGGCCAACGTCCTGACTTTC.

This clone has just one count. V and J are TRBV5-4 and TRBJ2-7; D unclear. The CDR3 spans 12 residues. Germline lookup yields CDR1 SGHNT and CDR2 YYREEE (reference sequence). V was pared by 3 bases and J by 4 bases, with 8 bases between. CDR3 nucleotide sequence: TGTGCCAGCAGCTCCGGTCCTTACGAGCAGTACTTC. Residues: CASSSGPYEQYF.

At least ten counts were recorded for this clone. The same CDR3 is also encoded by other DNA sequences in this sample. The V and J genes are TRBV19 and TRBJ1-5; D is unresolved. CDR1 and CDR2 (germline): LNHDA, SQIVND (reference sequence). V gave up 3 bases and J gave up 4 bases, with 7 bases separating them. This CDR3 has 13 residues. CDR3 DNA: TGTGCCAGTAGTATTTCGGGTAATCAGCCCCAGCATTTT. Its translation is CASSISGNQPQHF.

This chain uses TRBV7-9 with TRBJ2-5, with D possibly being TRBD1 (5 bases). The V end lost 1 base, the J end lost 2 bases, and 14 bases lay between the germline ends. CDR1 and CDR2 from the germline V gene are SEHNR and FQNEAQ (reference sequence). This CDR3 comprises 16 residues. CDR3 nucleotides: TGTGCCAGCAGCTTAGAGCTAAGCAGGGATCAAGAGACCCAGTACTTC. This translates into CASSLELSRDQETQYF.

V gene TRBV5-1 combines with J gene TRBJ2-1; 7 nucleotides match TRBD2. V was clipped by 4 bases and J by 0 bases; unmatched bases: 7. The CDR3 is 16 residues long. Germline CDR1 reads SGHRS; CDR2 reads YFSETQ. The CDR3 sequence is CASSLTPSGSYNEQFF. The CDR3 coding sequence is TGCGCCAGCAGCCTAACCCCTAGCGGCTCCTACAATGAGCAGTTCTTC.

This CDR3 reads CASSLGPGGPPYEQYF. DNA for the CDR3: TGTGCCAGCAGCTTGGGTCCGGGAGGGCCCCCCTACGAGCAGTACTTC. This chain uses TRBV5-6 with TRBJ2-7, with 8 bases fitting TRBD2. V dropped 0 bases and J dropped 2; count of bases not matched to a gene: 7. This CDR3 is 16 amino acids long. The germline V gene encodes CDR1 SGHDT and CDR2 YYEEEE.

CDR3 sequence (DNA): TGTGCCAGCAGTGAAAAGCTAGCGGGAGAGACCCAGTACTTC. It yields the protein CASSEKLAGETQYF. The chain is built from TRBV2 and TRBJ2-5; TRBD2 aligns across 8 bases. Per germline, CDR1 SNHLY and CDR2 FYNNEI. The CDR3 runs to 14 residues. Unmatched junction bases numbered 3, after V lost 2 bases and J lost 4 bases.

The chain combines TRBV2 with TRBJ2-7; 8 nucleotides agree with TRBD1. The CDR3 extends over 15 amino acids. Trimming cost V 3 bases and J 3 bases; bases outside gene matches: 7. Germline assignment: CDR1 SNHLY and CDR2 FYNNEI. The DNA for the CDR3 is TGTGCCAGCAGTGAGCGGACAGGGCGGGACTACGAGCAGTACTTC. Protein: CASSERTGRDYEQYF.

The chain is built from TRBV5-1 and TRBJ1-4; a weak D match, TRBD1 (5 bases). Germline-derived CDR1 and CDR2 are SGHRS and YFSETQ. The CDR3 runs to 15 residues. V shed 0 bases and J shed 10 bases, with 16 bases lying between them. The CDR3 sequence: CASSLEGLAPVKLFF. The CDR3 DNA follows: TGCGCCAGCAGCTTGGAGGGGCTTGCCCCCGTAAAACTGTTTTTT.

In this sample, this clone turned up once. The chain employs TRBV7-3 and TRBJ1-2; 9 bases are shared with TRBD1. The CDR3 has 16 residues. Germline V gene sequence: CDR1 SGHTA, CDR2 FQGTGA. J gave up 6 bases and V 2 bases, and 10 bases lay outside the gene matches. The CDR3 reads CASSLYPRGQGHGYTF. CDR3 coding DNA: TGTGCCAGCAGCTTATATCCCCGGGGACAGGGACATGGCTACACCTTC.

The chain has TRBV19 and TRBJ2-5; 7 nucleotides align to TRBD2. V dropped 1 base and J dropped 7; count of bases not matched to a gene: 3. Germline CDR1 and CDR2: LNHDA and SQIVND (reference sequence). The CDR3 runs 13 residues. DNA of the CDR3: TGTGCCAGTAGTATAGCCAGGGAGGGGACCCAGTACTTC. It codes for CASSIAREGTQYF.

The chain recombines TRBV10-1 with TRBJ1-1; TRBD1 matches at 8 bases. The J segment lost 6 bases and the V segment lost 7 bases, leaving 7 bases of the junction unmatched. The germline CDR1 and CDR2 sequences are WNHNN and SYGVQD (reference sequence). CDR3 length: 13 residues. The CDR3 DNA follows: TGCGCCAGCATGGGACAGGAATCCCCTGAAGCTTTCTTT. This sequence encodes CASMGQESPEAFF.

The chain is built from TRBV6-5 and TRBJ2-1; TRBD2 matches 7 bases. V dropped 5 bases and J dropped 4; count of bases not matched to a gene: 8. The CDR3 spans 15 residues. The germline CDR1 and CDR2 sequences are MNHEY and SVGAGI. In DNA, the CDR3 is TGTGCCAGCAGTCAGTTTAGCGGGCCGTACAATGAGCAGTTCTTC. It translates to CASSQFSGPYNEQFF.

The CDR3 coding sequence is TGTGCCAGCAGGGACAGGGTCTGGGATAATGGGGGTCAGCCCCAGCATTTT. Amino acid sequence: CASRDRVWDNGGQPQHF. The chain is built from TRBV28 and TRBJ1-5; 8 nucleotides agree with TRBD1. V trimming: 6 bases; J trimming: 6 bases; junction bases outside the gene matches: 16. Germline CDR1 MDHEN, CDR2 SYDVKM. This CDR3 region has 17 residues. The full variable domain, completed using reference TRBV28 and TRBJ1-5, is DVKVTQSSRYLVKRTGEKVFLECVQDMDHENMFWYRQDPGLGLRLIYFSYDVKMKEKGDIPEGYSVSREKKERFSLILESASTNQTSMYLCASRDRVWDNGGQPQHFGDGTRLSIL.

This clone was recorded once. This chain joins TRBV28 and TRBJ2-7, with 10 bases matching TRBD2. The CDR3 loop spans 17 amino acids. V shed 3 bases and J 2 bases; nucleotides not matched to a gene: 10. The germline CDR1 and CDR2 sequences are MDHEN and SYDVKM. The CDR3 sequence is CASSFILAGALTYEQYF. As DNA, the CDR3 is TGTGCCAGCAGTTTTATCCTAGCGGGAGCCCTAACCTACGAGCAGTACTTC.

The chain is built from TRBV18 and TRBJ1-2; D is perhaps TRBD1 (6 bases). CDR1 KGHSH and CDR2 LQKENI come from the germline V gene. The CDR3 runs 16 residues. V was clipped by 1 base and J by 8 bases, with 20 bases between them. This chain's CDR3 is CASSPQEGGRTKGYTF. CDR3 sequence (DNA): TGTGCCAGCTCACCACAGGAGGGGGGGCGTACGAAAGGCTACACCTTC.